This T cell receptor (beta chain) emerged from a study of OX40 agonist ivuxolimab in advanced cancers. Germline V gene lookup returns CDR1 SGHVS and CDR2 FNYEAQ. The CDR3 length is 14 residues. With 6 bases removed from V and 8 bases from J, the gap between germline ends came to 19 bases. Clones were sequenced by immunoSEQ multiplex PCR, and TCRdb holds only the in-frame ones, with some missing. This table holds 73,000 or so clones, approximately 79% found once. The chain links TRBV7-6 to TRBJ1-2; D is ambiguous. The clonotype originates from an adult with an advanced solid tumor such as melanoma, head and neck, liver or kidney cancer. Material: CD4+ or CD8+ T cells sorted from blood, obtained in a trial of the OX40 agonist ivuxolimab. Here the CDR3 reads CASSPPGSGSGYTF. CDR3 in DNA: TGTGCCAGCAGTCCCCCGGGTTCCGGTTCGGGCTACACCTTC.